The rows below give T cell receptor beta chains drawn from one sample of a study of cytomegalovirus exposure and HLA in healthy donors. The data were produced by immunoSEQ multiplex PCR, yet TCRdb's version contains in-frame clones alone and is incomplete. The table has about 240,000 clones, around nine tenths seen once. Sequencing was done on a sample of PBMCs. The receptors here all came from a man younger than 35 in good health and CMV-seronegative. The CDR3 runs from the conserved cysteine through the conserved F or W. A D gene is named only where the DNA matches it firmly. Rows give clone size only sometimes, using once, few, many, or a class for an expanded clone.

j_call v_call d_call clone_size cdr3_nt cdr3_aa
TRBJ2-7 TRBV28 TRBD1 NA TGTGCCAGCAGACGCCCCCCGGGACAGGGGTCCCTTAGGTACGAGCAGTACTTC CASRRPPGQGSLRYEQYF
TRBJ2-2 TRBV19 NA NA TGTGCCAGTAGTATAGGGGGCGGGAACGCCGGGGAGCTGTTTTTT CASSIGGGNAGELFF
TRBJ2-6 TRBV7-3 NA NA TGTGCCACAGGATCTGGGGCCAACGTCCTGACTTTC CATGSGANVLTF
TRBJ1-3 TRBV27 NA NA TGTGCCAGCAGTTTATCGGCAGGGGAATCTGGAAACACCATATATTTT CASSLSAGESGNTIYF
TRBJ1-1 TRBV6-4 NA NA TGTGCCAGCAGGCAGGGAATTAACACTGAAGCTTTCTTT CASRQGINTEAFF
TRBJ2-1 TRBV27 NA NA TGTGCCAGCAGTCCCCAACTAGCAGTTGAGCAGTTCTTC CASSPQLAVEQFF
TRBJ2-7 TRBV5-6 NA NA TGTGCCAGCAGCTTGGCCCTCAAAACGTTGACAGGCAGGCACTACGAGCAGTACTTC CASSLALKTLTGRHYEQYF
TRBJ2-7 TRBV7-2 NA NA TGTGCCAGCAGCTTAGACGGAGGTACAGATAGGTACTTC CASSLDGGTDRYF
TRBJ2-7 TRBV28 TRBD1 once TGTGCCAGCAGACTGACAGGGGAGACCTACGAGCAGTACTTC CASRLTGETYEQYF
TRBJ1-1 TRBV6-1 TRBD1 NA TGTGCCAGCAGTGAAGTGCTAACAGGGGCGACTGAAGCTTTCTTT CASSEVLTGATEAFF
TRBJ2-1 TRBV6-6 TRBD1 NA TGTGCCAGCAGCGACAACAGGGGCCATGAGCAGTTCTTC CASSDNRGHEQFF
TRBJ2-3 TRBV7-2 NA NA TGTGCCAGCAGCTTAGCCCCTGGTAGGGGAGATACGCAGTATTTT CASSLAPGRGDTQYF
TRBJ2-1 TRBV27 NA NA TGTGCCAGCAGTTCATCGTGGGCCGTCAATGAGCAGTTCTTC CASSSSWAVNEQFF
TRBJ2-1 TRBV28 TRBD2 once TGTGCCAGCGGGACTAGCCCTACCTACAATGAGCAGTTCTTC CASGTSPTYNEQFF
TRBJ2-1 TRBV14 NA NA TGTGCCAGCAGCCAAAGGACTAACAATGAGCAGTTCTTC CASSQRTNNEQFF
TRBJ2-7 TRBV2 NA once TGTGCCAGCAGTGGACTAGTTCCCGCCTCCGAGCAGTACTTC CASSGLVPASEQYF
TRBJ2-7 TRBV4-1 NA NA TGCGCCAGCAGCCAAACACTCCGGGCCTACGAGCAGTACTTC CASSQTLRAYEQYF
TRBJ2-7 TRBV29-1 NA NA TGCAGCGTTGGCAGGTTCACCTACGAGCAGTACTTC CSVGRFTYEQYF
TRBJ2-2 TRBV6-5 NA NA TGTGCCAGCACTAACGGACAGAACACCGGGGAGCTGTTTTTT CASTNGQNTGELFF
TRBJ2-4 TRBV9 TRBD2 NA TGTGCCAGCAGCGTAGAGGCGGGGGGAAACATTCAGTACTTC CASSVEAGGNIQYF
TRBJ2-7 TRBV6-5 TRBD2 NA TGTGCCAGCACCTCTAGCGGGGGGGCGTACGAGCAGTACTTC CASTSSGGAYEQYF
TRBJ2-7 TRBV2 NA NA TGTGCCAGCAGGGGGGGTTTGGGTCTCTCCTACGAGCAGTACTTC CASRGGLGLSYEQYF
TRBJ1-5 TRBV6-5 NA NA TGTGCCAGCAGTACGAGGGGGGGCGGTCAGCCCCAGCATTTT CASSTRGGGQPQHF
TRBJ1-1 TRBV18 NA NA TGTGCCAGCTCACCGCCAGGGCAGGGCGGGAGCACTGAAGCTTTCTTT CASSPPGQGGSTEAFF
TRBJ2-5 TRBV18 TRBD2 NA TGTGCCAGCTCCCCTGGACTAGCGGGCCAAGAGACCCAGTACTTC CASSPGLAGQETQYF
TRBJ2-1 TRBV19 TRBD2 NA TGTGCCACCGCGCTAGGACTAGCGGGGGGTCCGCTCTACAATGAGCAGTTCTTC CATALGLAGGPLYNEQFF
TRBJ1-2 TRBV4-1 NA once TGCGCCAGCAGCCAAGCCCAGGCCCTTAACTATGGCTACACCTTC CASSQAQALNYGYTF